One sample yielded the 2 T cell receptor beta chains listed below, sequenced in a study of blood T cell repertoires in COVID-19 (TCRdb year 2020). The method behind the library was the immunoSEQ multiplex PCR assay. TCRdb limited this immuneACCESS table to in-frame rearrangements with V and J called. A share of clones is missing; checked studies link under half to unresolved V genes, and the rest is unexplained. The sample table shows roughly 200,000 clones, and about nine tenths are seen once. Of the sample, around 4% falls within the top ten clones. The sample was peripheral blood. These receptors originate from a woman aged 25-40 years with acute or convalescent COVID-19.

The chain combines TRBV10-3 with TRBJ2-7, with D maybe TRBD1 (6 bases). The germline V gene has CDR1 ENHRY and CDR2 SYGVKD. Trimming pared 8 bases from V and 6 bases from J, leaving 17 bases between. This CDR3 region has 13 residues. For the CDR3, the DNA is TGTGCCATCCGGGACACCTTACGATCCGAGCAGTACTTC. As protein: CAIRDTLRSEQYF.

Comments on this clone: The junction differs from germline at one of its ends, possibly a read error. The chain recombines TRBV7-8 with TRBJ1-2, with 7 positions matching TRBD1. CDR3 length: 14 amino acids. The V gene's germline CDR1 is SGHVS and CDR2 FQNEAQ. CDR3 residues: CASSDNAQGPARNF. DNA for the CDR3: TGTGCCAGCAGCGACAATGCACAGGGGCCAGCCCGTAACTTC.